Each of the 30 T cell receptor beta chains below was sequenced from the same sample in a study of cytomegalovirus exposure and HLA in healthy donors. Vbeta (60) and Jbeta (13) primers were used in the PCR. Assay: immunoSEQ multiplex PCR; the TCRdb copy retains only in-frame clones and omits some. Found here are about 67,000 clones, roughly 77% of them singletons; the top ten hold less than 5%. The sequenced sample consisted of PBMCs. Source of these receptors: a woman in her 30s in good health and CMV-seronegative.

The chain has TRBV7-6 and TRBJ1-3, with TRBD1 matching 10 bases. The V and J ends lost 3 bases and 0 bases, in that order; junction bases with no gene match: 2. CDR3 length equals 16 residues. CDR1 is SGHVS and CDR2 is FNYEAQ in the germline V gene. The CDR3 loop reads CASSLWTGGSGNTIYF. The CDR3 DNA is TGTGCCAGCAGCTTGTGGACAGGGGGCTCTGGAAACACCATATATTTT.

The genes are TRBV14 and TRBJ1-6; 7 bases line up with TRBD1. The junction had 1 base not matched to a gene; V was cut back by 5 bases and J by 3 bases. The CDR3 totals 14 residues. Germline CDR1 SGHDN, CDR2 FVKESK. CDR3 DNA: TGTGCCAGCAGCACAGGGGTCTATAATTCACCCCTCCACTTT. Protein product: CASSTGVYNSPLHF.

This clone occurred once. V is TRBV6-1 and J is TRBJ1-5; D is uncertain. V was cut by 2 bases and J by 3 bases, with 11 bases left in between. The CDR3 is 15 amino acids. Per germline, CDR1 MNHNS and CDR2 SASEGT. CDR3 residues: CASSELRGYNQPQHF. CDR3 nucleotides: TGTGCCAGCAGTGAACTGCGAGGATACAATCAGCCCCAGCATTTT.

The gene calls are TRBV5-1 and TRBJ1-2; D perhaps matches TRBD1 (6 bases). The V end was cut by 4 bases, the J end by 3 bases, with 22 bases between. Germline loops: CDR1 SGHRS, CDR2 YFSETQ. The CDR3 runs 17 residues. In nucleotides, the CDR3 is TGCGCCAGCAGCGGAGACAGGCTCCTTCAGTCGGACTATGGCTACACCTTC. It is translated as CASSGDRLLQSDYGYTF.

The chain is built from TRBV6-5 and TRBJ1-6; D gene unclear. The CDR3 extends over 14 amino acids. Trimming took off 7 bases at V and 7 bases at J, with 14 bases between the two ends. Germline CDR1 and CDR2: MNHEY and SVGAGI. DNA for the CDR3: TGTGCCAGCAAGGACTCGACCGGGAATTCACCCCTCCACTTT. As protein: CASKDSTGNSPLHF.

The chain couples TRBV7-6 to TRBJ2-3; D is uncertain. CDR3 length: 11 residues. The ends were cut back, 4 bases at V and 8 bases at J, with 7 bases in the middle. The germline gives CDR1 SGHVS, CDR2 FNYEAQ. This chain's CDR3 is CASSSSGTQYF. The CDR3 nucleotides are TGTGCCAGCAGCTCGTCCGGTACGCAGTATTTT.

The V and J genes are TRBV25-1 and TRBJ2-5; D remains unclear. This CDR3 region has 14 residues. Trimming cost V 1 base and J 5 bases, with 11 bases left between them. Germline V lookup: CDR1 MGHDK, CDR2 SYGVNS. The CDR3 reads CASSESGVLETQYF. The DNA for the CDR3 is TGTGCCAGCAGTGAATCTGGAGTGCTGGAGACCCAGTACTTC.

This sequence joins TRBV6-6 and TRBJ2-3; D gene ambiguous. From germline, CDR1 is MNHNY and CDR2 SVGAGI (reference sequence). The CDR3 is 16 residues long. V lost 8 bases, J lost 0 bases, and 18 bases lay in between. This chain's CDR3 is CASRVRETTSTDTQYF. The DNA for the CDR3 is TGTGCCAGCCGTGTCCGAGAGACAACTAGCACAGATACGCAGTATTTT.

The J gene is TRBJ1-4, the V gene TRBV7-9; TRBD1 matches 8 bases. This CDR3 is 14 amino acids long. V was pared by 5 bases and J by 5 bases, with 4 bases of the junction left unmatched. Germline CDR1 is SEHNR and CDR2 is FQNEAQ (reference sequence). The CDR3 nucleotides read TGTGCCAGCAGCCCCAGGGGGCAGAATGAAAAACTGTTTTTT. Amino acids: CASSPRGQNEKLFF.

The chain uses TRBV27 and TRBJ2-1; D unclear. Trimming cost V 3 bases and J 7 bases, with 10 bases left between them. The germline CDR1 and CDR2 sequences are MNHEY and SMNVEV (reference sequence). This CDR3 has 13 residues. The CDR3 is CASSFTLENEQFF. The CDR3 nucleotides read TGTGCCAGCAGTTTTACCCTTGAGAATGAGCAGTTCTTC.

The V and J genes are TRBV9 and TRBJ2-1, with TRBD2 matching 9 bases. Germline CDR1 SGDLS, CDR2 YYNGEE. The CDR3 totals 16 residues. Trimming at V came to 0 bases and at J to 12 bases, leaving 13 bases not matched to a gene. This CDR3 is CASSVGDGAGGVRQFF. As DNA, the CDR3 is TGTGCCAGCAGCGTAGGAGACGGAGCGGGAGGAGTTAGGCAGTTCTTC.

The chain links TRBV4-3 to TRBJ1-2; the D is unclear. Deletions cut 0 bases from V and 0 bases from J, with 11 bases between. This CDR3 has 16 residues. The germline V gene encodes CDR1 LGHNA and CDR2 YSLEER. The CDR3 nucleotides are TGCGCCAGCAGCCAAGAAACCCCTCCTACTAACTATGGCTACACCTTC. It specifies CASSQETPPTNYGYTF.

The chain joins TRBV25-1 to TRBJ1-5; TRBD1 matches 12 bases. This CDR3 is built from 14 residues. V dropped 5 bases and J dropped 6; count of bases not matched to a gene: 2. Germline CDR1 MGHDK, CDR2 SYGVNS. The CDR3 reads CASSPGQGAQPQHF. DNA of the CDR3: TGTGCCAGCAGTCCGGGACAGGGGGCTCAGCCCCAGCATTTT.

The chain joins TRBV29-1 to TRBJ1-2; 8 nucleotides align to TRBD1. The ends lost 4 bases at V and 1 base at J; junction bases unmatched: 5. This CDR3 region has 14 residues. Germline CDR1 and CDR2: SQVTM and ANQGSEA. The CDR3 coding sequence is TGCAGCGTTGCGGGGACAGGAAGTAACTATGGCTACACCTTC. Protein sequence: CSVAGTGSNYGYTF.

This clone was observed once. The J gene is TRBJ2-7, the V gene TRBV10-2; 10 nucleotides match TRBD1. V lost 6 bases, J lost 6 bases, and 11 bases stayed unmatched. Germline CDR1 is WSHSY and CDR2 is SAAADI. The CDR3 is made up of 15 amino acids. This CDR3 is CASRFFGTGEGEQYF. In DNA form, the CDR3 reads TGCGCCAGCAGATTTTTCGGGACAGGGGAGGGCGAGCAGTACTTC.

The chain carries TRBV11-2 and TRBJ2-5, with 10 bases that match TRBD2. The V and J ends lost 3 bases and 3 bases, in that order; junction bases with no gene match: 4. CDR3 length: 15 amino acids. Germline CDR1 SGHAT, CDR2 FQNNGV. Here the CDR3 DNA reads TGTGCCAGCAGCTTCTCTAGCGGGAGTGAAGAGACCCAGTACTTC. It is translated as CASSFSSGSEETQYF.

The J gene is TRBJ2-1, the V gene TRBV6-5; TRBD2 matches at 9 bases. Trimming cost V 3 bases and J 7 bases; bases outside gene matches: 7. The CDR3 is 15 amino acids. The germline V gene encodes CDR1 MNHEY and CDR2 SVGAGI. CDR3 protein: CASSYRAGGKNEQFF. The CDR3 DNA follows: TGTGCCAGCAGTTATCGTGCGGGAGGGAAAAATGAGCAGTTCTTC.

The chain joins TRBV4-2 to TRBJ2-7, with D perhaps TRBD2 (7 bases). V was shortened by 4 bases and J by 6 bases, with 25 bases between the two germline ends. The CDR3 is 17 residues long. Germline assignment: CDR1 LGHNA and CDR2 YNFKEQ. CDR3 region: CASSPAHGGPNGREQYF. CDR3 nucleotide sequence: TGTGCCAGCAGCCCGGCTCACGGGGGGCCAAACGGGCGCGAGCAGTACTTC.

CDR3 protein: CASSSAGTALGTQYF. CDR3 bases: TGTGCCAGCAGCTCCGCCGGGACAGCATTGGGTACGCAGTATTTT. The J gene is TRBJ2-3, the V gene TRBV7-9; 7 nucleotides agree with TRBD1. The length of the CDR3 is 15 residues. The germline gives CDR1 SEHNR, CDR2 FQNEAQ (reference sequence). The trim removed 4 bases at V and 8 bases at J, leaving 12 bases unmatched.

The chain employs TRBV14 and TRBJ1-1, with TRBD1 identical over 7 bases. Germline-derived CDR1 and CDR2 are SGHDN and FVKESK. V shed 4 bases, J shed 10 bases, and the junction held 6 bases outside the gene matches. This CDR3 is 12 amino acids long. The CDR3 bases are TGTGCCAGCAGCCGGCAGGACAGGCGAGCTTTCTTT. It translates to CASSRQDRRAFF.

This clone was observed a handful of times. The chain carries TRBV27 and TRBJ2-7; 7 positions agree with TRBD1. V was pared by 6 bases and J by 2 bases, with 4 bases of the junction left unmatched. Germline CDR1 and CDR2: MNHEY and SMNVEV (reference sequence). The CDR3 has 13 residues. For the CDR3, the DNA is TGTGCCAGCAGACAGGGGTCAACCTACGAGCAGTACTTC. Amino acids: CASRQGSTYEQYF.

The CDR3 region is CASSQAGVGANVLTF. The CDR3 region has the DNA TGCGCCAGCAGCCAAGCGGGAGTTGGGGCCAACGTCCTGACTTTC. The chain joins TRBV4-1 to TRBJ2-6; tentatively, D is TRBD2 (6 bases). Trimming cost V 1 base and J 3 bases, with 7 bases left between them. The length of the CDR3 is 15 residues. From germline, CDR1 is MGHRA and CDR2 YSYEKL.

CDR3 DNA sequence: TGTGCCACCATGGGGACAGGGGGCCCAGATACGCAGTATTTT. Amino acid sequence: CATMGTGGPDTQYF. The chain links TRBV15 to TRBJ2-3, with 12 nucleotides matching TRBD1. The germline V gene has CDR1 LNHNV and CDR2 YYDKDF (reference sequence). V shed 7 bases and J 4 bases; nucleotides not matched to a gene: 3. CDR3 size: 14 residues.

The table lists this clone with a few counts. The genes are TRBV30 and TRBJ1-1; D unresolved. V dropped 3 bases and J dropped 4 bases, with 9 bases sitting between them. Germline assignment: CDR1 GTSNPN and CDR2 SVGIG (reference sequence). The CDR3 has 12 amino acids. The CDR3 DNA reads as TGTGCCTGGAGCCCTAGTAGCACTGAAGCTTTCTTT. Encoded protein: CAWSPSSTEAFF.

V gene TRBV7-6 combines with J gene TRBJ2-7, with TRBD2 matching over 8 bases. CDR1 and CDR2 from the germline V gene are SGHVS and FNYEAQ. This CDR3 is built from 16 residues. V shed 0 bases, J shed 3 bases, and the junction held 7 bases outside the gene matches. CDR3 region: CASSLASSGGGYEQYF. The CDR3 region has the DNA TGTGCCAGCAGCTTAGCATCCTCCGGGGGGGGCTACGAGCAGTACTTC.

This clone was counted between two and nine times. The sample carries other DNA sequences with the same CDR3. The chain couples TRBV30 to TRBJ2-3; 9 bases fit TRBD2. The CDR3 has 15 residues. Germline lookup yields CDR1 GTSNPN and CDR2 SVGIG (reference sequence). The junction had 7 bases not matched to a gene; V was cut back by 4 bases and J by 2 bases. This CDR3 is CAWNLRGRATDTQYF. The DNA for the CDR3 is TGTGCCTGGAACCTTCGCGGGAGGGCCACAGATACGCAGTATTTT.

This clone was picked up one time. The genes are TRBV10-3 and TRBJ1-1, with 9 bases lining up with TRBD1. Germline values: CDR1 ENHRY, CDR2 SYGVKD. V was clipped by 3 bases and J by 6 bases; unmatched bases: 5. The CDR3 has 14 residues. The CDR3 here is CAISEGDRVAEAFF. The CDR3 DNA follows: TGTGCCATCAGTGAAGGGGACAGGGTTGCTGAAGCTTTCTTT.

The V call is TRBV2, the J call TRBJ1-5, with D possibly being TRBD1 (6 bases). V was shortened by 8 bases and J by 3 bases, with 14 bases between the two germline ends. In germline, CDR1 is SNHLY, CDR2 FYNNEI. The CDR3 totals 14 residues. The CDR3 protein is CASRDTYTNQPQHF. As DNA, the CDR3 is TGTGCCAGCCGGGACACCTATACCAATCAGCCCCAGCATTTT.

The V call is TRBV27, the J call TRBJ1-6, with no clear D. The CDR3 runs 14 residues. The V gene lost 1 base and the J gene lost 7 bases, with 8 bases spanning the gap. Germline CDR1 and CDR2: MNHEY and SMNVEV (reference sequence). The CDR3 region is CASSLWSRNSPLHF. The CDR3 DNA reads TGTGCCAGCAGTTTATGGAGTAGGAATTCACCCCTCCACTTT.

The rearrangement links TRBV6-6 to TRBJ1-1; the match to TRBD1 covers 8 bases. There are 14 residues in the CDR3. The V and J ends lost 7 bases and 7 bases, in that order; junction bases with no gene match: 11. CDR1 MNHNY and CDR2 SVGAGI come from the germline V gene (reference sequence). The CDR3 DNA is TGTGCCAGCATTCAACGGGGGACAGGCCTTGAAGCTTTCTTT. Its protein is CASIQRGTGLEAFF.